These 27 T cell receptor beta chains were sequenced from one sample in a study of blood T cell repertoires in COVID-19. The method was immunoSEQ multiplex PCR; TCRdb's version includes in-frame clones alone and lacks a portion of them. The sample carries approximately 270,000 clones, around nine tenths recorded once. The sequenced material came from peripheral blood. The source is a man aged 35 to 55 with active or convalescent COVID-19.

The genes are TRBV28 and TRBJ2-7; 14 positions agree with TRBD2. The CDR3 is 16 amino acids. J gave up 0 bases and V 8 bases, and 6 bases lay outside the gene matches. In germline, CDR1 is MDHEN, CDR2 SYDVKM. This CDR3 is CASLTGTSGSSYEQYF. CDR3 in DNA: TGTGCCAGCCTTACCGGGACTAGCGGGAGCTCCTACGAGCAGTACTTC.

DNA of the CDR3: TGTGCCAGCAGCCGTGGGACAGAAAGGGATGGCTACACCTTC. The encoded protein is CASSRGTERDGYTF. The chain is built from TRBV7-9 and TRBJ1-2; the match to TRBD1 covers 7 bases. J gave up 6 bases and V 5 bases, and 9 bases lay outside the gene matches. The CDR3 consists of 14 residues. Germline-derived CDR1 and CDR2 are SEHNR and FQNEAQ (reference sequence). The full variable domain, with the rest looked up from reference TRBV7-9 and TRBJ1-2, is DTGVSQNPRHKITKRGQNVTFRCDPISEHNRLYWYRQTLGQGPEFLTYFQNEAQLEKSRLLSDRFSAERPKGSFSTLEIQRTEQGDSAMYLCASSRGTERDGYTFGSGTRLTVV.

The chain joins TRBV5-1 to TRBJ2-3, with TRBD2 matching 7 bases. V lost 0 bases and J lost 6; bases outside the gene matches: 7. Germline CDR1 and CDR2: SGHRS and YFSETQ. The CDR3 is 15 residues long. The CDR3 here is CASSLGRGSEDTQYF. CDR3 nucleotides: TGCGCCAGCAGCTTGGGGCGGGGGTCGGAGGATACGCAGTATTTT.

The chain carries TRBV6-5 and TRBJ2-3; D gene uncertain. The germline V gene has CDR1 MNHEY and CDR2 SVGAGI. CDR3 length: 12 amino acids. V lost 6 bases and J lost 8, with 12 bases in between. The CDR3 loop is CASSHTTATQYF. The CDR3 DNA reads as TGTGCCAGCAGCCACACTACCGCTACGCAGTATTTT.

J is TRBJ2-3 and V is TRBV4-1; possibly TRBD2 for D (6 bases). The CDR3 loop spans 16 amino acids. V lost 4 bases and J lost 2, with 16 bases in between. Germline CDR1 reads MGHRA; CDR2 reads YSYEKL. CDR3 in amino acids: CASSRGGVAVTDTQYF. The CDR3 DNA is TGCGCCAGCAGCCGAGGAGGGGTAGCGGTCACAGATACGCAGTATTTT.

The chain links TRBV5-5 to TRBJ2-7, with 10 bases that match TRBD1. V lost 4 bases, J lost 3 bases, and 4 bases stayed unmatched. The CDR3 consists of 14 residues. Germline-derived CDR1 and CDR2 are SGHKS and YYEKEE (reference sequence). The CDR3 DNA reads TGTGCCAGCAGCCGGGGACAGGGGTACTACGAGCAGTACTTC. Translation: CASSRGQGYYEQYF.

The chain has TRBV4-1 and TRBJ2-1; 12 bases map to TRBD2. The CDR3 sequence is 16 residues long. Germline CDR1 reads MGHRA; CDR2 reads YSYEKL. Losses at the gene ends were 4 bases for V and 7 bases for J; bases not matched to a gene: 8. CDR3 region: CASSPRLAGAMNEQFF. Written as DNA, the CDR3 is TGCGCCAGCAGCCCAAGACTAGCGGGGGCCATGAATGAGCAGTTCTTC.

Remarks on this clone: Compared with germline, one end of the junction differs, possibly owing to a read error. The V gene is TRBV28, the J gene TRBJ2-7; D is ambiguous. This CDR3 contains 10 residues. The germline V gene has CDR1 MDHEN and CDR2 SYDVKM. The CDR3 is CATSMGSQYF. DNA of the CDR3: TGTGCCACCAGTATGGGCAGTCAGTACTTC. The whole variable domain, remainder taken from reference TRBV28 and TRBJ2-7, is DVKVTQSSRYLVKRTGEKVFLECVQDMDHENMFWYRQDPGLGLRLIYFSYDVKMKEKGDIPEGYSVSREKKERFSLILESASTNQTSMYLCATSMGSQYFGPGTRLTVT.

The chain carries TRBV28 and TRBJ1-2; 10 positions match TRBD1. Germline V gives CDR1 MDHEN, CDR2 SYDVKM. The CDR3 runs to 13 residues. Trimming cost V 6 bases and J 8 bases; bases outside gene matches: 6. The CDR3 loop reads CASSAGQGGGYTF. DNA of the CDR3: TGTGCCAGCAGCGCCGGACAGGGGGGAGGCTACACCTTC.

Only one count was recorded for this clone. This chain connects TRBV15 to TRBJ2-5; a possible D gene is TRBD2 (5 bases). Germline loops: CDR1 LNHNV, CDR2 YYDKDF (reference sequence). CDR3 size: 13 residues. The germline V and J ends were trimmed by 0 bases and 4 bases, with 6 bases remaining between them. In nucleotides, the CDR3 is TGTGCCACCAGCAGAGATGGGAGAGAGACCCAGTACTTC. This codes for CATSRDGRETQYF.

The CDR3 here is CASSRGSAVQYF. CDR3 nucleotides: TGTGCCAGCAGCCGTGGAAGCGCAGTGCAGTATTTT. The genes are TRBV5-6 and TRBJ2-3; D remains ambiguous. V lost 4 bases and J lost 11, with 14 bases in between. Germline assignment: CDR1 SGHDT and CDR2 YYEEEE. This CDR3 comprises 12 residues.

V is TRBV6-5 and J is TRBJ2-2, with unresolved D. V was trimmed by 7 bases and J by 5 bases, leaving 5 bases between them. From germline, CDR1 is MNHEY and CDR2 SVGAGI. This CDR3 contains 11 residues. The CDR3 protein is CASKSTGELFF. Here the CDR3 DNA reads TGTGCCAGCAAATCGACCGGGGAGCTGTTTTTT.

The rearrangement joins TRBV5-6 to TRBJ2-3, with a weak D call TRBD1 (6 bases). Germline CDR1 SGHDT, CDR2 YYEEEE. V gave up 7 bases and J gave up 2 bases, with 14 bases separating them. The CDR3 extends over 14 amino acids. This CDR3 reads CASFQAGATDTQYF. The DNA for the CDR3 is TGTGCCAGCTTCCAAGCAGGGGCCACAGATACGCAGTATTTT.

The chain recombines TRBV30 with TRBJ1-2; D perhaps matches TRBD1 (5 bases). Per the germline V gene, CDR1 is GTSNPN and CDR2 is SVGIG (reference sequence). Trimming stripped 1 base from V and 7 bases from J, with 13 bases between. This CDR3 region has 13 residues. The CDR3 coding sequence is TGTGCCTGGAGTGGTGGGCCGGGGGGTGGCTACACCTTC. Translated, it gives CAWSGGPGGGYTF.

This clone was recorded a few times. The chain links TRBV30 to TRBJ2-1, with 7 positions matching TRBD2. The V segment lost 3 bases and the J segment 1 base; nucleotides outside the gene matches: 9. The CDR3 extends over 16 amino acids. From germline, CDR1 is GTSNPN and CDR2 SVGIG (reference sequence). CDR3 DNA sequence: TGTGCCTGGAGCGCTCCGGGACTAAAGTCCTACAATGAGCAGTTCTTC. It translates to CAWSAPGLKSYNEQFF.

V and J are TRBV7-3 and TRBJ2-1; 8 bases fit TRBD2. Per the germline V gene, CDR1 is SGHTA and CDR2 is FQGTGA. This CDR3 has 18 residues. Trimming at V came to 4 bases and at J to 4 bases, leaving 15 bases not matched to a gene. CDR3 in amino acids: CASSSSSGYQNGYNEQFF. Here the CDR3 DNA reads TGTGCCAGCAGCTCATCTAGCGGGTACCAAAACGGGTACAATGAGCAGTTCTTC.

CDR3 DNA: TGTGCCAGCACCCGGGACAGCGTAACCTACGAGCAGTACTTC. It translates to CASTRDSVTYEQYF. V and J are TRBV7-2 and TRBJ2-7; TRBD1 agrees at 7 bases. J gave up 2 bases and V 7 bases, and 8 bases lay outside the gene matches. Looked up from germline, CDR1 is SGHTA and CDR2 is FQGNSA. This CDR3 is 14 amino acids long.

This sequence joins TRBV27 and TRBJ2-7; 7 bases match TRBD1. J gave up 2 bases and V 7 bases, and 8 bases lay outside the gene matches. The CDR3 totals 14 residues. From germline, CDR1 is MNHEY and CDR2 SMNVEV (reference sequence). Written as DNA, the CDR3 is TGTGCCAGCACCCCCAAACAGGGGCCCTACGAGCAGTACTTC. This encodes CASTPKQGPYEQYF.

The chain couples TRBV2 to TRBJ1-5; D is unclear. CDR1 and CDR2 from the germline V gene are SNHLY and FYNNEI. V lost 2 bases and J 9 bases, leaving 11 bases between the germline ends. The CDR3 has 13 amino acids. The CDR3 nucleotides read TGTGCCAGCAGTGAAATGCCCCGGTCGCCCCAGCATTTT. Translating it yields CASSEMPRSPQHF.

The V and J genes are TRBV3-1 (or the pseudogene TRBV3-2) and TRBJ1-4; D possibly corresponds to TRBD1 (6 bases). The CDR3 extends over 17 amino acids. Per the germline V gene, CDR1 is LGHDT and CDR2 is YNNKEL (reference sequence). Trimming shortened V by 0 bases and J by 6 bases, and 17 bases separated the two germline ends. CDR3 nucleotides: TGTGCCAGCAGCCAAGATCCACTGGGGGCAGAGGATGAAAAACTGTTTTTT. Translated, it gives CASSQDPLGAEDEKLFF.

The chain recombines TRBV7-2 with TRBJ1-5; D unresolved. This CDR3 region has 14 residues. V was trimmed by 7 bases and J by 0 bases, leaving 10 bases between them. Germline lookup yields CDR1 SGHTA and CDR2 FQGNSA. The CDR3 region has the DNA TGTGCCAGCACTCAGGCTATTAGCAATCAGCCCCAGCATTTT. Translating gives CASTQAISNQPQHF.

CDR3 nucleotide sequence: TGCAGTGCTAGTGGCGCGGGAGGTGTTAACTATGGCTACACCTTC. Protein sequence: CSASGAGGVNYGYTF. The V and J genes are TRBV20-1 and TRBJ1-2; D gene ambiguous. Germline CDR1 and CDR2: DFQATT and SNEGSKA (reference sequence). This CDR3 contains 15 residues. The V gene lost 3 bases and the J gene lost 1 base, with 15 bases spanning the gap.

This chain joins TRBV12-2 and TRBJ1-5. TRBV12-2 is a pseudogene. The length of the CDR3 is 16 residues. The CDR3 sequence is CASREGGGDGNQPQHF. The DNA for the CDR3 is TGTGCAAGTCGGGAAGGCGGGGGCGATGGCAATCAGCCCCAGCATTTT.

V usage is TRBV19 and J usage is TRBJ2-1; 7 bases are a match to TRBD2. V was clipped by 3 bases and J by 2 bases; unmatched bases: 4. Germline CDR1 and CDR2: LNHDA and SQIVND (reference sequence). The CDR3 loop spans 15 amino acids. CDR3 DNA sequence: TGTGCCAGTAGTATTCGGGAGGTCCCCTACAATGAGCAGTTCTTC. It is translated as CASSIREVPYNEQFF. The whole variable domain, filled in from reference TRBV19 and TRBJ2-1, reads DGGITQSPKYLFRKEGQNVTLSCEQNLNHDAMYWYRQDPGQGLRLIYYSQIVNDFQKGDIAEGYSVSREKKESFPLTVTSAQKNPTAFYLCASSIREVPYNEQFFGPGTRLTVL.

CDR3 DNA sequence: TGTGCCAGCAGCCTAAATCGGGAGGATCAGCCCCAGCATTTT. Protein sequence: CASSLNREDQPQHF. J is TRBJ1-5 and V is TRBV5-5; no clear D. V lost 4 bases, J lost 5 bases, and 13 bases lay in between. Germline lookup yields CDR1 SGHKS and CDR2 YYEKEE (reference sequence). This CDR3 is 14 amino acids long.

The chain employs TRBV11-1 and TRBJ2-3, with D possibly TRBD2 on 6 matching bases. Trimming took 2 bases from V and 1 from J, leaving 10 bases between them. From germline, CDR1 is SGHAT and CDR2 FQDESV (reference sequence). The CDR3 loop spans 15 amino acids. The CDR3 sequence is CASSLQWGGTDTQYF. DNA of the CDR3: TGTGCCAGCAGCTTACAGTGGGGGGGCACAGATACGCAGTATTTT.

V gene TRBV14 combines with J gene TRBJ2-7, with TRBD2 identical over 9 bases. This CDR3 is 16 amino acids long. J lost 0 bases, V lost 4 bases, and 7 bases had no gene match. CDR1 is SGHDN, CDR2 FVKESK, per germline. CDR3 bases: TGTGCCAGCAGCCCCGGGCTAGCGGGGACCTCCTACGAGCAGTACTTC. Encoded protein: CASSPGLAGTSYEQYF.